The clone carrying this TCR beta chain occurred many times. This sample is drawn from a study of T cell repertoires in cytomegalovirus infection. The germline CDR1 and CDR2 sequences are DFQATT and SNEGSKA (reference sequence). The length of the CDR3 is 15 residues. TCRdb re-derived calls from the reads in MiXCR, one entry per CDR3 protein. Here the sample spans about 130,000 distinct CDR3 sequences, 7% to 9.5% being singletons. The chain uses TRBV20-1 and TRBJ2-3, with D perhaps TRBD2 (5 bases). The sample comprised PBMCs. The receptor was isolated from a human donor in good health (CMV status not recorded). Some clones in this sample may be carry-over from other donors' samples. CDR3 nucleotide sequence: TGCAGCGCGGTCCTAAGGACTCTAGCACAGAATACGCAGTATTTT. This translates into CSAVLRTLAQNTQYF.